These 3 T cell receptor beta chains came from one sample sequenced in a study of beta chain features in type 1 diabetes. The entirety of the isolated RNA underwent reverse transcription, so expressed TCRB transcripts were sequenced. Sequencing used immunoSEQ multiplex PCR; TCRdb keeps in-frame clones, though not all of them. Of fewer than 200,000 clones in the sample, about 8.5% were seen once. Material: central memory CD4+ T cells from blood. The source is a young man in good health.

This clone was counted between two and nine times. The rearrangement uses TRBV5-6 and TRBJ2-3; TRBD2 matches 9 bases. CDR3 length: 16 amino acids. From germline, CDR1 is SGHDT and CDR2 YYEEEE. V lost 3 bases, J lost 0 bases, and 5 bases stayed unmatched. The CDR3 DNA sequence: TGTGCCAGCAGCTGGGGACTAGCACCTAGCACAGATACGCAGTATTTT. It encodes CASSWGLAPSTDTQYF.

This clone showed up just a few times. The genes are TRBV5-1 and TRBJ2-5; no reliable D call. V lost 5 bases to trimming and J lost 2 bases, with 16 bases between them. CDR3 length equals 15 residues. Germline CDR1 is SGHRS and CDR2 is YFSETQ. CDR3 sequence (DNA): TGCGCCAGCAGTCGCGCAACCCTTCGGCAAGAGACCCAGTACTTC. It is translated as CASSRATLRQETQYF.

The table lists this clone with a few counts. The V gene is TRBV25-1, the J gene TRBJ1-1, with 7 bases identical to TRBD1. The CDR3 runs 14 residues. Germline-derived CDR1 and CDR2 are MGHDK and SYGVNS. The ends lost 4 bases at V and 3 bases at J; junction bases unmatched: 5. CDR3 sequence: CASSAGGGYTEAFF. CDR3 DNA sequence: TGTGCCAGCAGTGCAGGGGGTGGGTACACTGAAGCTTTCTTT.